The text below deals with one T cell receptor (beta chain). Its specificity is unknown. Germline-derived CDR1 and CDR2 are SQVTM and ANQGSEA. The CDR3 consists of 14 residues. V gave up 4 bases and J gave up 5 bases; unmatched junction bases: 8. The data were taken from a study of CD8+ T cells in alopecia areata. Turning to the study itself: Oral tofacitinib (5 to 10 mg twice daily) was administered to treated patients. It was 6 to 18 months of tofacitinib, and then there were 6 months off drug.

Investigators sorted PBMCs to obtain both CD4+ and CD8+ T cells. Extracted RNA was reverse transcribed, and the resulting cDNA served as sequencing template. Profiled with immunoSEQ multiplex PCR; TCRdb holds only in-frame clones, not every one. The sample lists around 98,000 clones, over 40% occurring once. Overall study results and limits: The study found higher clonality in lesional than normal scalp, especially in alopecia totalis/universalis.

The TCR originated in a human donor with alopecia areata. The rearrangement links TRBV29-1 to TRBJ2-3, with 8 nucleotides matching TRBD2. Sequencing used CD4+ T cells sorted from blood. CDR3 DNA sequence: TGCAGCGTTGGGGTAACGGGAGGGAGAGATACGCAGTATTTT. This codes for CSVGVTGGRDTQYF.